This is a list of T cell receptor beta chains from one sample in a study of blood T cell repertoires in COVID-19. Using immunoSEQ multiplex PCR, the repertoire was profiled, and TCRdb retains in-frame clones only, with some absent. The sample lists about 140,000 clones, 87% occurring once. The sequenced material came from PBMCs or T cells enriched from blood (not recorded which). The receptors were sampled from a man in his sixties who had recovered from COVID-19. Both conserved end residues are part of each CDR3. The D gene is left open where the match is weak. Expanded clones are given a class, and other clones once, few, many or no size at all.

TRBV9	.	.	TRBJ1-5	CASSSGTSLGEPQHF	TGTGCCAGCAGCTCCGGGACATCGTTGGGAGAGCCCCAGCATTTT
TRBV2	.	.	TRBJ1-5	CASSRSQGDNQPQHF	TGTGCCAGCAGTCGCTCACAGGGAGACAATCAGCCCCAGCATTTT
TRBV19	.	.	TRBJ2-3	CASSIAAGSTDTQYF	TGTGCCAGTAGTATCGCGGCGGGTAGCACAGATACGCAGTATTTT
TRBV29-1	.	.	TRBJ2-2	CSVEVTASGGELFF	TGCAGCGTTGAAGTGACAGCCTCCGGCGGGGAGCTGTTTTTT
TRBV5-1	.	TRBD1	TRBJ1-5	CASSEQGNSNQPQHF	TGCGCCAGCAGCGAACAGGGGAATAGCAATCAGCCCCAGCATTTT
TRBV12-3/TRBV12-4	.	.	TRBJ1-6	CASSKPGNSPLHF	TGTGCCAGCAGCAAACCAGGGAATTCACCCCTCCACTTT
TRBV15	.	.	TRBJ2-7	CATSRDRTTYEQYF	TGTGCCACCAGCAGAGACCGGACAACATACGAGCAGTACTTC
TRBV7-9	.	.	TRBJ1-1	CASSLAGGGHTEAFF	TGTGCCAGCAGCTTAGCAGGCGGGGGGCATACTGAAGCTTTCTTT
TRBV5-6	.	.	TRBJ1-5	CASSLTGQPQHF	TGTGCCAGCAGCTTGACGGGTCAGCCCCAGCATTTT
TRBV29-1	.	.	TRBJ1-1	CSVEEARSGRGEAFF	TGCAGCGTTGAAGAGGCTCGCAGCGGAAGAGGTGAAGCTTTCTTT
TRBV5-5	.	.	TRBJ2-5	CASSTEETQYF	TGTGCCAGCAGCACTGAAGAGACCCAGTACTTC
TRBV25-1	.	.	TRBJ1-2	CASSELGRARDGYTF	TGTGCCAGCAGTGAATTAGGCAGGGCTCGGGATGGCTACACCTTC
TRBV11-2	.	.	TRBJ2-2	CASSLQRSGELFF	TGTGCCAGCAGCTTACAGAGGTCCGGGGAGCTGTTTTTT
TRBV10-3	once	.	TRBJ1-1	CAIMGLRNTEAFF	TGTGCCATCATGGGCCTTAGAAACACTGAAGCTTTCTTT
TRBV7-9	.	.	TRBJ2-7	CASSLGRSTYEQYF	TGTGCCAGCAGCTTAGGTCGCAGTACCTACGAGCAGTACTTC
TRBV27	.	TRBD1	TRBJ1-4	CASRLRGLSEKLFF	TGTGCCAGCAGGCTCAGGGGGCTTAGTGAAAAACTGTTTTTT
TRBV18	.	.	TRBJ2-7	CASSLESYEQYF	TGTGCCAGCTCCCTGGAGAGCTACGAGCAGTACTTC
TRBV6-6	.	TRBD1	TRBJ2-7	CASTPDRGWGEQYF	TGTGCCAGCACCCCGGACAGGGGTTGGGGGGAGCAGTACTTC
TRBV10-3	.	TRBD2	TRBJ2-1	CAIRAGTSGDEQFF	TGTGCCATCAGGGCCGGGACTAGCGGAGATGAGCAGTTCTTC
TRBV28	.	.	TRBJ1-5	CASSLGGGVNQPQHF	TGTGCCAGCAGTTTAGGGGGAGGAGTAAATCAGCCCCAGCATTTT
TRBV19	once	TRBD2	TRBJ2-5	CASSVRGGETQYF	TGTGCCAGTAGTGTGCGGGGGGGCGAGACCCAGTACTTC
TRBV5-6	.	.	TRBJ2-7	CASSLQGTYEQYF	TGTGCCAGCAGCTTACAGGGAACCTACGAGCAGTACTTC
TRBV5-1	.	.	TRBJ2-6	CASSLQGSGANVLTF	TGCGCCAGCAGCTTACAGGGCTCTGGGGCCAACGTCCTGACTTTC
TRBV7-8	.	.	TRBJ1-4	CASRPSRQARNEKLFF	TGTGCCAGCAGACCCTCCAGACAGGCCCGGAATGAAAAACTGTTTTTT
TRBV28	.	TRBD1	TRBJ2-7	CASSLWTGGREQYF	TGTGCCAGCAGTTTATGGACAGGGGGCCGTGAGCAGTACTTC